Listed below are T cell receptor beta chains from one sample, sequenced in a study of CD4+ T cells in melanoma. Sequencing was performed with immunoSEQ multiplex PCR; in TCRdb, only in-frame clones are kept and a portion is missing. This table has 45,000 or so clones, roughly 89% appearing once. The sequenced sample consisted of peripheral blood. The receptors stem from a human donor with melanoma. Both conserved end residues are part of each CDR3.

CASSQTGDNYGYTF	14	TRBV7-2	TRBJ1-2
CASRPIWGGIDSTDTQYF	18	TRBV7-9	TRBJ2-3
CASYTGQGLSTDTQYF	16	TRBV28	TRBJ2-3
CASSLRSSSTDTQYF	15	TRBV5-1	TRBJ2-3
CASSATGTGGFNQPQHF	17	TRBV28	TRBJ1-5
CASSLQGANEKLFF	14	TRBV5-1	TRBJ1-4
CATSTGLAAWNEQFF	15	TRBV15	TRBJ2-1
CAWTPASNYGYTF	13	TRBV30	TRBJ1-2
CASSLETGEGQYF	13	TRBV5-1	TRBJ2-7
CASSRDFTAEQYF	13	TRBV9	TRBJ2-7
CASSRRDRGGYGYTF	15	TRBV4-1	TRBJ1-2
CASSLGGTGLTNEKLFF	17	TRBV5-1	TRBJ1-4
CASSRRQTNEKLFF	14	TRBV16	TRBJ1-4
CASSFPGGEEQYF	13	TRBV5-1	TRBJ2-7
CAWGHTTNEKLFF	13	TRBV30	TRBJ1-4
CASSDRALGETQYF	14	TRBV11-3	TRBJ2-5
CASGLVLTGNGELFF	15	TRBV12-5	TRBJ2-2
CASSLNYGDRGGEQYF	16	TRBV5-1	TRBJ2-7
CASSVTPPTAPLRQPQHF	18	TRBV2	TRBJ1-5
CASSQVGQSGELFF	14	TRBV14	TRBJ2-2
CASSPGVSYNEQFF	14	TRBV28	TRBJ2-1
CASSPNRETSEQYF	14	TRBV7-6	TRBJ2-7
CASSAGTAVYEQYF	14	TRBV19	TRBJ2-7
CAWTRDRYQPQHF	13	TRBV30	TRBJ1-5
CASSLGIVTEAFF	13	TRBV7-2	TRBJ1-1
CASSYGIYSGNTEAFF	16	TRBV6-5	TRBJ1-1
CASSDIGGGGEAFF	14	TRBV6-5	TRBJ1-1
CASSPRTGWAYNEQFF	16	TRBV5-6	TRBJ2-1
CASSLAGTSGGNTQYF	16	TRBV5-5	TRBJ2-3
CASSFFETGETGELFF	16	TRBV11-2	TRBJ2-2
CSVDNREVSYNEQFF	15	TRBV29-1	TRBJ2-1
CASSLGANTEAFF	13	TRBV5-5	TRBJ1-1
CASSLAAADTQYF	13	TRBV7-7	TRBJ2-3